This T cell receptor (beta chain) was recorded in a study of CD8+ T cells in alopecia areata. Study-wide results and limits: Many expanded lesional clones persisted in scalp and blood during tofacitinib treatment.

Treatment indicated: oral pan-JAK inhibitor, 5-10 mg twice daily. This CDR3 spans 14 amino acids. V trimming: 6 bases; J trimming: 3 bases; junction bases outside the gene matches: 7. Germline assignment: CDR1 SNHLY and CDR2 FYNNEI. Of note for this clone: The antigen remains unidentified.

TCR sequencing used cDNA made by reverse transcription of extracted RNA. The protocol was immunoSEQ multiplex PCR, while the TCRdb copy is restricted to in-frame clones and leaves out a portion. The sample has about 220,000 clones, around three fifths seen once. The source material was CD4+ T cells sorted from blood, sampled at week 4, from a patient treated with tofacitinib. V usage is TRBV2 and J usage is TRBJ2-7; 8 bases match TRBD1. This TCR was recovered from a human donor with alopecia areata. The CDR3 DNA sequence: TGTGCCAGCAGCGTGGGACAGGCTGGCTACGAGCAGTACTTC. This sequence encodes CASSVGQAGYEQYF.